This record looks at one TCR beta chain sequence and its context. Its specificity is unknown. Indicated time point: newly diagnosed GD, antithyroid drugs for less than 3 months. PBMCs provided the RNA from which the TCR library was made. These data belong to a study of regulatory T cells in long-lasting Graves disease. Combining iRepertoire HTBI primers with Arm-PCR of CDR3 regions, the authors built TCR beta libraries. Via MiXCR, TCRdb re-called the multiplex PCR reads, giving one row per CDR3 protein. The table lists about 240,000 distinct CDR3 sequences, 20% to 25% of them singletons, with about 15% in the top ten. This CDR3 has 16 residues. V was clipped by 7 bases and J by 6 bases; unmatched bases: 13. Study conclusions and caveats: Segments TRBV28, TRBJ1-2 and TRBJ2-5 showed preferential usage in persistent disease.

The chain uses TRBV12-3 or TRBV12-4 and TRBJ2-2, with 8 nucleotides matching TRBD1. The sequencing here drew on peripheral blood mononuclear cells (PBMCs), taken at new diagnosis, from a patient treated with antithyroid drugs. The source of this sequence is a female donor with Graves disease. CDR3 DNA: TGTGCCAGCAACCCTAGGGGACAGGAGGGACCCGGGGAGCTGTTTTTT. This gives the protein CASNPRGQEGPGELFF.